The 5 T cell receptor beta chains in this list originate from one sample, sequenced in a study of radiation and T cells in renal cell carcinoma. TCRdb's table, derived via immunoSEQ multiplex PCR, lists solely in-frame clones and lacks some. The sample has just over 150,000 clones; 80% to 90% are singletons. Time point given: blood 2 weeks post-SBRT. Treatment here: 15 Gy SBRT to primary tumor, nephrectomy 4 weeks later. The source was blood, collected from a patient whose treatment included radiotherapy and nephrectomy. These receptors were obtained from a woman between 45 and 60 years old with renal cell carcinoma.

The V gene is TRBV19, the J gene TRBJ2-7; tentatively, D is TRBD1 (5 bases). The germline gives CDR1 LNHDA, CDR2 SQIVND (reference sequence). With 0 bases removed from V and 6 bases from J, the gap between germline ends came to 12 bases. The CDR3 has 14 amino acids. In nucleotides, the CDR3 is TGTGCCAGTAGTATAGAGGCAGGGAATTTCGAGCAGTACTTC. It yields the protein CASSIEAGNFEQYF.

A note on this clone: One junction end disagrees with the germline gene, perhaps due to a read error. The chain recombines TRBV7-7 with TRBJ1-1; no firm D call. CDR1 and CDR2 (germline): SSHAT, FNYEAQ (reference sequence). CDR3 size: 13 residues. CDR3 DNA sequence: TGTGCTAGCAGCCCGGACTTGAACACTGAAGCTTTCTTT. Amino acids: CASSPDLNTEAFF.

In this sample, this clone turned up once. The chain carries TRBV10-2 and TRBJ1-1, with TRBD1 matching over 7 bases. Trimming took 6 bases from V and 1 from J; bases not matched to a gene: 5. Germline V CDR1 and CDR2: WSHSY, SAAADI. This CDR3 comprises 14 residues. The CDR3: CASRDHRGNTEAFF. In DNA form, the CDR3 reads TGCGCCAGCAGGGACCACAGGGGGAACACTGAAGCTTTCTTT.

The chain recombines TRBV5-4 with TRBJ1-2; tentative D call: TRBD1 (5 bases). The V end was cut by 3 bases, the J end by 0 bases, with 9 bases between. Per germline, CDR1 SGHNT and CDR2 YYREEE (reference sequence). The CDR3 is 14 amino acids. CDR3 DNA: TGTGCCAGCAGCTCCGGGACGGCTAACTATGGCTACACCTTC. Amino acid sequence: CASSSGTANYGYTF.

This chain links TRBV19 with TRBJ1-3; no firm D call. Trimming left V 7 bases short and J 0 bases short, with 19 bases between. Germline V CDR1 and CDR2: LNHDA, SQIVND (reference sequence). The CDR3 is made up of 17 amino acids. The CDR3 here is CASKHPSGPSSGNTIYF. The CDR3, as DNA: TGTGCCAGTAAACACCCTTCAGGTCCGAGCTCTGGAAACACCATATATTTT.